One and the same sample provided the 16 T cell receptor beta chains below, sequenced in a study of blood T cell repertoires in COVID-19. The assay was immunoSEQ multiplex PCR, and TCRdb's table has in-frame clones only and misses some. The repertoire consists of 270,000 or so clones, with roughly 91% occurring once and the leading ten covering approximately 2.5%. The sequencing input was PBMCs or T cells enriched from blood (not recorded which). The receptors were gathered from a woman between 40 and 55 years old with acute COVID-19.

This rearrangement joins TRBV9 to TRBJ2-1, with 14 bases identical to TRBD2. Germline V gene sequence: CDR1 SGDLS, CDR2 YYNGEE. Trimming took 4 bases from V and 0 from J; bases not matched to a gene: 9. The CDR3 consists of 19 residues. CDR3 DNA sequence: TGTGCCAGCAGCTACTCGGGACTAGCGGGAGAAACCTCCTACAATGAGCAGTTCTTC. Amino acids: CASSYSGLAGETSYNEQFF.

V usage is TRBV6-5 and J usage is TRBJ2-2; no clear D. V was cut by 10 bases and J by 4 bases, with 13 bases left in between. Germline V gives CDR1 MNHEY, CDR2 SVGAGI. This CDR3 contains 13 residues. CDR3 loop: CATVAPFTGELFF. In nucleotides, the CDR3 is TGTGCCACCGTGGCCCCCTTCACCGGGGAGCTGTTTTTT.

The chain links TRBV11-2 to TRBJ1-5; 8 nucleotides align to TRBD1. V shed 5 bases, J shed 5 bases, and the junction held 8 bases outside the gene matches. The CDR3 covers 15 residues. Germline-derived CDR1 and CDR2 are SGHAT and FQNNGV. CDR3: CASSKTGTGHQPQHF. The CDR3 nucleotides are TGTGCCAGCAGCAAAACCGGGACAGGCCATCAGCCCCAGCATTTT.

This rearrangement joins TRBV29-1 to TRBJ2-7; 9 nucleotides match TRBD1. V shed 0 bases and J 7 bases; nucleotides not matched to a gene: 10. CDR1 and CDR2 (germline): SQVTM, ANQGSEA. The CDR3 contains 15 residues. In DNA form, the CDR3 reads TGCAGCGTTGAAGAGAGGGCACAGGGGGCGCGGGAGCAGTACTTC. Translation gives CSVEERAQGAREQYF.

The chain's CDR3 is CASSVGTSGTTDTQYF. CDR3 DNA sequence: TGTGCCAGCAGCGTAGGGACTAGCGGTACCACAGATACGCAGTATTTT. This chain connects TRBV9 to TRBJ2-3, with 10 bases that match TRBD2. The CDR3 length is 16 residues. Trimming took 0 bases from V and 2 from J; bases not matched to a gene: 3. Germline lookup yields CDR1 SGDLS and CDR2 YYNGEE.

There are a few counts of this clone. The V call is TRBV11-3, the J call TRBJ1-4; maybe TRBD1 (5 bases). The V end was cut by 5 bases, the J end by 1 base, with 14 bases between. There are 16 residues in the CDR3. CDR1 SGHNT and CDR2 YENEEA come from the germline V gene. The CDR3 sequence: CASSPYGGKTNEKLFF. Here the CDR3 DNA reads TGTGCCAGCAGCCCTTACGGGGGGAAAACTAATGAAAAACTGTTTTTT.

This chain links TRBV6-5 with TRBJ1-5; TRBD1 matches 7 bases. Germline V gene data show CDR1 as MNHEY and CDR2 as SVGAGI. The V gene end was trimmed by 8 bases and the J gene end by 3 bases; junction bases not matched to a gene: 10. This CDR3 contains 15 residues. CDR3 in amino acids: CASSSGQLLNQPQHF. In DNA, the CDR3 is TGTGCCAGCTCTTCGGGACAGCTCCTCAATCAGCCCCAGCATTTT.

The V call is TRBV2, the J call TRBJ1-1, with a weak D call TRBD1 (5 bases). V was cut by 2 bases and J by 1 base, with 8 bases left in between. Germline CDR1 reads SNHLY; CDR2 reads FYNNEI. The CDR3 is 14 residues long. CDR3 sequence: CASSEIRGNTEAFF. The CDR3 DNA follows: TGTGCCAGCAGTGAAATAAGGGGGAACACTGAAGCTTTCTTT.

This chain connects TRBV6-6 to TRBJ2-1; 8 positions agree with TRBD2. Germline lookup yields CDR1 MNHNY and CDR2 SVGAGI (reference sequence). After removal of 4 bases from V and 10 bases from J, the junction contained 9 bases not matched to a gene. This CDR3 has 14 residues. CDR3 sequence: CASSFPGLESEQFF. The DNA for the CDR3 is TGTGCCAGCAGTTTTCCGGGACTAGAAAGCGAGCAGTTCTTC.

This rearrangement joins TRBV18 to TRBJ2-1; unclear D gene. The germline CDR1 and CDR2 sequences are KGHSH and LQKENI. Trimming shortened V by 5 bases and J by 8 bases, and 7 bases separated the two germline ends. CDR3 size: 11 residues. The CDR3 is CASSFGDEQFF. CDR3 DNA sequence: TGTGCCAGCTCATTCGGAGATGAGCAGTTCTTC.

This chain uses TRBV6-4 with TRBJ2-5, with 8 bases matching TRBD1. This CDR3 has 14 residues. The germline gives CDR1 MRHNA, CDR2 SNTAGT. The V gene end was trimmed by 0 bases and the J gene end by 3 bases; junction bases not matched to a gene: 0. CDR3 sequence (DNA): TGTGCCAGCAGTGACTCGACAGGGGAAGAGACCCAGTACTTC. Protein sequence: CASSDSTGEETQYF.

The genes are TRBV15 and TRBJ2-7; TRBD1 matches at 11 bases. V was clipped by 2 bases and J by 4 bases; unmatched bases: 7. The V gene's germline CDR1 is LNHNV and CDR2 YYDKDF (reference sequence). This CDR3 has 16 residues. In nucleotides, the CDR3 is TGTGCCACCAGCAGAAATTTCGGGACAGGGGGTTACGAGCAGTACTTC. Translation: CATSRNFGTGGYEQYF.

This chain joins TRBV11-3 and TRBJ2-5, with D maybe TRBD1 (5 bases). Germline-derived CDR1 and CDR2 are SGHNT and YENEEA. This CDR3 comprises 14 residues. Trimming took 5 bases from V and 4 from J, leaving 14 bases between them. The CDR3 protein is CASSLREKRETQYF. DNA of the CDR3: TGTGCCAGCAGCCTCAGGGAAAAGAGAGAGACCCAGTACTTC.

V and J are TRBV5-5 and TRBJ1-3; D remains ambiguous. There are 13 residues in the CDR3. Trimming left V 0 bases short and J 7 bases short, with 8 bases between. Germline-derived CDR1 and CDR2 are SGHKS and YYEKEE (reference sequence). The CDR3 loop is CASSLVGRNTIYF. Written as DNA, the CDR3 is TGTGCCAGCAGCTTGGTTGGCAGGAACACCATATATTTT.

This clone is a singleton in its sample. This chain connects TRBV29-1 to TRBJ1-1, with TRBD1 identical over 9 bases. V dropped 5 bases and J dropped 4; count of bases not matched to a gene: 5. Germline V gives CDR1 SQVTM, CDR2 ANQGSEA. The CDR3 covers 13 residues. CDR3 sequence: CSVRTGASTEAFF. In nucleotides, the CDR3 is TGCAGCGTTCGGACAGGGGCGAGCACTGAAGCTTTCTTT.

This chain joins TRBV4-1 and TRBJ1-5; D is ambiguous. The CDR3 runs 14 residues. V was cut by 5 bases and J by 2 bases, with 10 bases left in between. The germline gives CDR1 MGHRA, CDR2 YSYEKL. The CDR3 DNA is TGCGCCAGCAGCTGGCAGGAAGGCAATCAGCCCCAGCATTTT. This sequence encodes CASSWQEGNQPQHF.